Shown below are 30 T cell receptor beta chains from a single sample sequenced in a study of cytomegalovirus exposure and HLA in healthy donors. PCR used 60 Vbeta primers and 13 Jbeta primers. Repertoires were generated with immunoSEQ multiplex PCR, while TCRdb's copy carries only in-frame clones and drops some. Of roughly 180,000 clones listed, 84% were seen once; the top ten hold about 1%. The sample taken for sequencing was PBMCs. The receptor set was obtained from a young man in good health and CMV-seronegative.

This clone was observed a single time. The rearrangement joins TRBV4-2 to TRBJ2-1; D may be TRBD2 (6 bases). The V end was cut by 4 bases, the J end by 7 bases, with 14 bases between. The CDR3 runs 14 residues. Looked up from germline, CDR1 is LGHNA and CDR2 is YNFKEQ. The CDR3 DNA is TGTGCCAGCAGCCGCGGGACGGACCTTAATGAGCAGTTCTTC. This codes for CASSRGTDLNEQFF.

This sequence joins TRBV5-1 and TRBJ2-5, with 10 bases matching TRBD1. Germline assignment: CDR1 SGHRS and CDR2 YFSETQ. The V segment lost 4 bases and the J segment 5 bases; nucleotides outside the gene matches: 8. This CDR3 contains 15 residues. The CDR3 loop is CASSRGTGAGETQYF. The CDR3 DNA sequence: TGCGCCAGCAGCCGCGGGACAGGGGCAGGTGAGACCCAGTACTTC.

The chain has TRBV10-2 and TRBJ1-5; 12 positions agree with TRBD1. V lost 3 bases and J lost 7; bases outside the gene matches: 4. Germline loops: CDR1 WSHSY, CDR2 SAAADI. The CDR3 sequence is 15 residues long. This CDR3 reads CASSDPGTGGQPQHF. CDR3 nucleotides: TGCGCCAGCAGTGACCCAGGGACAGGGGGCCAGCCCCAGCATTTT.

The chain carries TRBV10-3 and TRBJ1-1; 8 bases align to TRBD1. The CDR3 is made up of 15 amino acids. Germline V CDR1 and CDR2: ENHRY, SYGVKD. J gave up 4 bases and V 0 bases, and 4 bases lay outside the gene matches. Here the CDR3 reads CAISESRTGFTEAFF. In DNA form, the CDR3 reads TGTGCCATCAGTGAGTCCCGGACAGGGTTCACTGAAGCTTTCTTT.

This clone is judged medium-sized. The rearrangement links TRBV19 to TRBJ1-5; 9 bases match TRBD1. The V segment lost 5 bases and the J segment 1 base; nucleotides outside the gene matches: 6. Germline V lookup: CDR1 LNHDA, CDR2 SQIVND (reference sequence). This CDR3 has 16 amino acids. CDR3 amino acids: CASSPSDRGSNQPQHF. CDR3 DNA: TGTGCCAGTAGTCCGTCCGACAGGGGGAGCAATCAGCCCCAGCATTTT.

The gene calls are TRBV7-2 and TRBJ2-7; D gene unclear. The CDR3 totals 15 residues. Trimming pared 1 base from V and 5 bases from J, leaving 15 bases between. Germline CDR1 SGHTA, CDR2 FQGNSA. The CDR3 region has the DNA TGTGCCAGCAGCTTAGGGCGGATCTTCCCAAACGAGCAGTACTTC. Translating gives CASSLGRIFPNEQYF.

The chain couples TRBV28 to TRBJ2-1, with D perhaps TRBD2 (5 bases). The CDR3 spans 15 residues. V lost 5 bases, J lost 2 bases, and 13 bases lay in between. CDR1 MDHEN and CDR2 SYDVKM come from the germline V gene. This CDR3 is CASSPYRGTYNEQFF. CDR3 DNA: TGTGCCAGCAGTCCATACCGGGGAACCTACAATGAGCAGTTCTTC.

The rearrangement links TRBV6-5 to TRBJ2-7, with TRBD2 matching 8 bases. The CDR3 has 14 amino acids. Germline CDR1 reads MNHEY; CDR2 reads SVGAGI. V shed 5 bases and J 4 bases; nucleotides not matched to a gene: 7. The CDR3 DNA reads TGTGCCAGCAGTAGGACGGGGGGGGAATACGAGCAGTACTTC. This translates into CASSRTGGEYEQYF.

The rearrangement uses TRBV12-5 and TRBJ2-7; no definite D call. Trimming stripped 1 base from V and 3 bases from J, with 7 bases between. Germline CDR1 is LGHNT and CDR2 is FRNRAP. There are 13 residues in the CDR3. The CDR3 DNA sequence: TGTGCTAGTGGTTTGGACGTAGACTACGAGCAGTACTTC. Translated: CASGLDVDYEQYF. The full variable domain, rest sourced from reference TRBV12-5 and TRBJ2-7, is DARVTQTPRHKVTEMGQEVTMRCQPILGHNTVFWYRQTMMQGLELLAYFRNRAPLDDSGMPKDRFSAEMPDATLATLKIQPSEPRDSAVYFCASGLDVDYEQYFGPGTRLTVT.

The chain has TRBV5-1 and TRBJ2-1, with TRBD2 identical over 8 bases. The CDR3 is 15 residues long. Germline CDR1 and CDR2: SGHRS and YFSETQ. V trimming: 1 base; J trimming: 7 bases; junction bases outside the gene matches: 7. The CDR3 region is CASSLRVAGNNEQFF. CDR3 nucleotides: TGCGCCAGCAGCTTGAGGGTAGCGGGAAATAATGAGCAGTTCTTC.

The rearrangement joins TRBV29-1 to TRBJ2-7; the D gene is possibly TRBD1 (5 bases). CDR1 and CDR2 from the germline V gene are SQVTM and ANQGSEA. Between the trimmed V and J ends, which lost 5 bases and 2 bases, there was a span of 16 bases. The length of the CDR3 is 14 residues. The CDR3 DNA sequence: TGCAGCGTTAGTTCAGGGCGCCTTCCCTACGAGCAGTACTTC. This codes for CSVSSGRLPYEQYF.

The rearrangement links TRBV6-1 to TRBJ2-1; D is uncertain. Germline assignment: CDR1 MNHNS and CDR2 SASEGT. Trimming took off 4 bases at V and 5 bases at J, with 15 bases between the two ends. This CDR3 region has 15 residues. The CDR3 nucleotides read TGTGCCAGCAGTGTACGCGCAATAAACCACAATGAGCAGTTCTTC. This encodes CASSVRAINHNEQFF.

This chain uses TRBV18 with TRBJ1-1; D is possibly TRBD1 (6 bases). The CDR3 contains 18 residues. V was trimmed by 5 bases and J by 1 base, leaving 23 bases between them. CDR1 is KGHSH, CDR2 LQKENI, per germline. Written as DNA, the CDR3 is TGTGCCAGCTCAGAGATTCAGGGGATGATTGGGGGGAACACTGAAGCTTTCTTT. Amino acids: CASSEIQGMIGGNTEAFF.

The chain is built from TRBV5-1 and TRBJ2-1; tentative D call: TRBD1 (6 bases). Germline lookup yields CDR1 SGHRS and CDR2 YFSETQ. This CDR3 has 16 residues. V lost 4 bases, J lost 4 bases, and 18 bases lay in between. The CDR3 bases are TGCGCCAGCAGCCCTCTGCCAGGGGAAACTTACAATGAGCAGTTCTTC. This translates into CASSPLPGETYNEQFF.

This chain connects TRBV4-3 to TRBJ2-5, with 12 bases that match TRBD2. Germline CDR1 LGHNA, CDR2 YSLEER. CDR3 length equals 18 residues. J lost 0 bases, V lost 1 base, and 6 bases had no gene match. CDR3 nucleotides: TGCGCCAGCAGCCAAGGACTAGCGGGAGAGGTGTACCAAGAGACCCAGTACTTC. It is translated as CASSQGLAGEVYQETQYF.

The V call is TRBV4-1, the J call TRBJ2-7, with D possibly TRBD1 on 8 matching bases. This CDR3 is 17 amino acids long. Germline V gives CDR1 MGHRA, CDR2 YSYEKL. Trimming removed 0 bases at V and 2 bases at J, with 17 bases between. CDR3 bases: TGCGCCAGCAGCCAAGACGGGAGGACAGGGAGCCCCTACGAGCAGTACTTC. This gives the protein CASSQDGRTGSPYEQYF.

The V gene is TRBV11-3, the J gene TRBJ2-7; D is unclear. The germline V gene has CDR1 SGHNT and CDR2 YENEEA. The CDR3 totals 14 residues. V lost 3 bases to trimming and J lost 2 bases, with 11 bases between them. The CDR3 loop reads CASSFRPWTYEQYF. CDR3 DNA sequence: TGTGCCAGCAGCTTCAGGCCCTGGACCTACGAGCAGTACTTC. Full variable domain (rest looked up from reference TRBV11-3 and TRBJ2-7): EAGVVQSPRYKIIEKKQPVAFWCNPISGHNTLYWYLQNLGQGPELLIRYENEEAVDDSQLPKDRFSAERLKGVDSTLKIQPAELGDSAVYLCASSFRPWTYEQYFGPGTRLTVT.

V gene TRBV5-4 combines with J gene TRBJ1-2; TRBD1 matches at 8 bases. The CDR3 is 16 residues long. The ends lost 3 bases at V and 1 base at J; junction bases unmatched: 8. Germline V lookup: CDR1 SGHNT, CDR2 YYREEE (reference sequence). This CDR3 is CASSSYRTGINYGYTF. The CDR3 region has the DNA TGTGCCAGCAGCTCGTACCGGACAGGGATTAACTATGGCTACACCTTC.

In this sample, this clone turned up a few times. The gene calls are TRBV28 and TRBJ1-1, with D possibly matching TRBD1 (5 bases). Germline V gene data show CDR1 as MDHEN and CDR2 as SYDVKM. V was pared by 8 bases and J by 8 bases, with 12 bases between. This CDR3 is 11 amino acids long. Here the CDR3 DNA reads TGTGCCAGCCGGGGGAAGCCCGAAGCTTTCTTT. Encoded protein: CASRGKPEAFF.

The chain joins TRBV7-9 to TRBJ2-5; maybe TRBD1 (6 bases). The CDR3 sequence is 13 residues long. The V and J ends lost 6 bases and 4 bases respectively, with 12 bases between them. Germline loops: CDR1 SEHNR, CDR2 FQNEAQ (reference sequence). The CDR3 is CASRTQGRETQYF. The DNA of the CDR3 is TGTGCCAGCAGGACTCAGGGGAGAGAGACCCAGTACTTC.

V is TRBV5-8 and J is TRBJ2-5, with 9 bases fitting TRBD1. The CDR3 totals 14 residues. The germline V gene encodes CDR1 SGHTS and CDR2 YDEGEE. Trimming at V came to 4 bases and at J to 4 bases, leaving 5 bases not matched to a gene. CDR3 DNA sequence: TGTGCCAGCAGCAGAGACAGGGGGGGAGAGACCCAGTACTTC. Protein: CASSRDRGGETQYF.

This clone occurred a few times. This sequence joins TRBV4-2 and TRBJ2-4; TRBD2 matches at 11 bases. V was pared by 1 base and J by 0 bases, with 5 bases of the junction left unmatched. Germline-derived CDR1 and CDR2 are LGHNA and YNFKEQ. This CDR3 is 18 amino acids long. In DNA, the CDR3 is TGTGCCAGCAGCCAAGTGGCTAGCGGGGGGCCAGCCAAAAACATTCAGTACTTC. It specifies CASSQVASGGPAKNIQYF.

The chain has TRBV6-6 and TRBJ2-3; the D gene is possibly TRBD1 (6 bases). The CDR3 loop spans 15 amino acids. V dropped 7 bases and J dropped 3 bases, with 17 bases sitting between them. Germline CDR1 reads MNHNY; CDR2 reads SVGAGI (reference sequence). This CDR3 reads CASILTGRATDTQYF. CDR3 in DNA: TGTGCCAGCATCCTGACAGGCCGAGCGACAGATACGCAGTATTTT.

This chain uses TRBV4-1 with TRBJ2-7; 8 positions match TRBD2. V trimming: 1 base; J trimming: 7 bases; junction bases outside the gene matches: 0. This CDR3 spans 12 amino acids. Germline CDR1 reads MGHRA; CDR2 reads YSYEKL. CDR3 DNA sequence: TGCGCCAGCAGCCAAGTAGCGGGGGAGCAGTACTTC. It translates to CASSQVAGEQYF.

The chain couples TRBV7-6 to TRBJ1-4, with D uncertain. V shed 1 base and J shed 8 bases, with 11 bases lying between them. CDR1 and CDR2 from the germline V gene are SGHVS and FNYEAQ. The CDR3 is made up of 14 amino acids. The CDR3 DNA is TGTGCCAGCAGCTTAGGAGGTCCGAGGGAAAAACTGTTTTTT. Translating gives CASSLGGPREKLFF.

This clone was found once. This chain joins TRBV11-2 and TRBJ2-2; possible D gene TRBD1, 6 bases. The ends were cut back, 2 bases at V and 8 bases at J, with 12 bases in the middle. CDR1 and CDR2 from the germline V gene are SGHAT and FQNNGV. This CDR3 has 14 residues. This CDR3 reads CASSLLAGVGELFF. Here the CDR3 DNA reads TGTGCCAGCAGCTTACTGGCAGGGGTTGGGGAGCTGTTTTTT.

The chain carries TRBV6-1 and TRBJ2-1, with 7 bases matching TRBD1. In germline, CDR1 is MNHNS, CDR2 SASEGT. V lost 6 bases and J lost 8; bases outside the gene matches: 10. CDR3 length: 14 residues. DNA for the CDR3: TGTGCCAGCAGCCGACAGGGTACAATCGATGAGCAGTTCTTC. It codes for CASSRQGTIDEQFF.

V usage is TRBV7-3 and J usage is TRBJ1-3; 12 bases fit TRBD1. J lost 11 bases, V lost 5 bases, and 4 bases had no gene match. The CDR3 is 13 amino acids. Per germline, CDR1 SGHTA and CDR2 FQGTGA. The CDR3 spells CASSPGTGGPIYF. The CDR3 nucleotides are TGTGCCAGCAGCCCCGGGACAGGGGGCCCCATATATTTT.

This clone has a single count. The chain has TRBV5-1 and TRBJ2-7, with a possible D match to TRBD1 (5 bases). Germline V gene sequence: CDR1 SGHRS, CDR2 YFSETQ. Trimming left V 0 bases short and J 4 bases short, with 17 bases between. This CDR3 is built from 16 residues. CDR3 coding DNA: TGCGCCAGCAGCTTGGCCGCTCCAGGGTCTAAGTACGAGCAGTACTTC. Translated: CASSLAAPGSKYEQYF.

The rearrangement uses TRBV27 and TRBJ1-3; 8 bases agree with TRBD1. This CDR3 has 15 amino acids. The germline V gene has CDR1 MNHEY and CDR2 SMNVEV (reference sequence). V gave up 6 bases and J gave up 2 bases; unmatched junction bases: 6. CDR3 nucleotides: TGTGCCAGCAGACAGGACAGGGAGGCTGGAAACACCATATATTTT. It codes for CASRQDREAGNTIYF.